One and the same sample provided the 11 T cell receptor beta chains below, sequenced in a study of blood T cell repertoires in COVID-19. TCRdb keeps only in-frame clones here, not all; method: immunoSEQ multiplex PCR. The sample shows around 180,000 clones, about 81% of them seen only once. The sample was peripheral blood. These receptor sequences come from a woman aged 80 or older with COVID-19, enrolled during active disease.

This chain uses TRBV4-1 with TRBJ2-2; TRBD2 is a possible D gene (7 bases). The CDR3 consists of 14 residues. Per germline, CDR1 MGHRA and CDR2 YSYEKL. Trimming removed 6 bases at V and 5 bases at J, with 13 bases between. CDR3 amino acids: CASRRGEGTGELFF. CDR3 coding DNA: TGCGCCAGCAGGAGGGGGGAGGGAACCGGGGAGCTGTTTTTT.

The chain combines TRBV19 with TRBJ2-3; 14 positions agree with TRBD2. The V gene's germline CDR1 is LNHDA and CDR2 SQIVND (reference sequence). J was trimmed by 2 bases and V by 6 bases; bases with no gene match: 4. The CDR3 sequence is 16 residues long. CDR3 coding DNA: TGTGCCAGTAGCGGGACTAGCGGGAGAGTCACAGATACGCAGTATTTT. It yields the protein CASSGTSGRVTDTQYF.

The rearrangement links TRBV11-2 to TRBJ2-1, with 8 bases matching TRBD1. This CDR3 has 14 amino acids. Germline V CDR1 and CDR2: SGHAT, FQNNGV. Losses at the gene ends were 6 bases for V and 7 bases for J; bases not matched to a gene: 8. The CDR3 coding sequence is TGTGCCAGCAGGAATACAGGGGGACGGAATGAGCAGTTCTTC. This encodes CASRNTGGRNEQFF.

CDR3 region: CASSPYSGGAVETQYF. CDR3 DNA sequence: TGTGCCAGCAGCCCCTATAGCGGGGGGGCCGTCGAGACCCAGTACTTC. The chain carries TRBV4-2 and TRBJ2-5; TRBD2 aligns across 11 bases. CDR3 size: 16 residues. Trimming cost V 4 bases and J 5 bases; bases outside gene matches: 9. The V gene's germline CDR1 is LGHNA and CDR2 YNFKEQ.

V usage is TRBV5-1 and J usage is TRBJ2-2; tentative D call: TRBD1 (5 bases). CDR1 and CDR2 (germline): SGHRS, YFSETQ. The V end was cut by 0 bases, the J end by 0 bases, with 6 bases between. The CDR3 spans 15 residues. Here the CDR3 reads CASSLGQTNTGELFF. The CDR3 DNA follows: TGCGCCAGCAGCTTGGGACAGACGAACACCGGGGAGCTGTTTTTT.

The chain has TRBV19 and TRBJ2-7; TRBD2 might be the D (6 bases). The CDR3 loop spans 15 amino acids. V was trimmed by 4 bases and J by 6 bases, leaving 19 bases between them. Germline CDR1 is LNHDA and CDR2 is SQIVND (reference sequence). CDR3 loop: CASSKPGLSPGEQYF. The DNA for the CDR3 is TGTGCCAGTAGTAAACCGGGACTCAGTCCCGGCGAGCAGTACTTC.

This clone was seen a few times. The chain has TRBV5-1 and TRBJ1-1, with D maybe TRBD1 (6 bases). The CDR3 totals 16 residues. V was trimmed by 0 bases and J by 0 bases, leaving 12 bases between them. Germline-derived CDR1 and CDR2 are SGHRS and YFSETQ. CDR3 DNA sequence: TGCGCCAGCAGCTTGGAAGGGGGAACGATGAACACTGAAGCTTTCTTT. It codes for CASSLEGGTMNTEAFF.

The genes are TRBV6-1 and TRBJ2-5, with D possibly TRBD1 on 5 matching bases. The V gene lost 2 bases and the J gene lost 5 bases, with 15 bases spanning the gap. The germline CDR1 and CDR2 sequences are MNHNS and SASEGT. The CDR3 is 15 amino acids. CDR3: CASSEFGLGVETQYF. The DNA for the CDR3 is TGTGCCAGCAGTGAATTCGGGCTAGGGGTGGAGACCCAGTACTTC.

The chain couples TRBV9 to TRBJ1-2, with D possibly being TRBD1 (5 bases). This CDR3 contains 11 residues. From germline, CDR1 is SGDLS and CDR2 YYNGEE. Trimming left V 2 bases short and J 8 bases short, with 7 bases between. CDR3 in DNA: TGTGCCAGCAGCGTCCCAGGGGGCTACACCTTC. It encodes CASSVPGGYTF.

The rearrangement joins TRBV11-3 to TRBJ2-2; a weak D match, TRBD2 (6 bases). In germline, CDR1 is SGHNT, CDR2 YENEEA. The V gene lost 5 bases and the J gene lost 4 bases, with 17 bases spanning the gap. The CDR3 has 16 amino acids. CDR3 sequence reads: CASSIGGLSFTGELFF. CDR3 coding DNA: TGTGCCAGCAGCATCGGAGGGCTCTCGTTCACCGGGGAGCTGTTTTTT.

The CDR3 sequence is CASSLQGTVETQYF. CDR3 bases: TGTGCCAGCAGCTTACAGGGAACGGTGGAGACCCAGTACTTC. The gene calls are TRBV9 and TRBJ2-5; maybe TRBD1 (6 bases). The CDR3 is 14 amino acids. Germline-derived CDR1 and CDR2 are SGDLS and YYNGEE. The germline V and J ends were trimmed by 4 bases and 5 bases, with 15 bases remaining between them.